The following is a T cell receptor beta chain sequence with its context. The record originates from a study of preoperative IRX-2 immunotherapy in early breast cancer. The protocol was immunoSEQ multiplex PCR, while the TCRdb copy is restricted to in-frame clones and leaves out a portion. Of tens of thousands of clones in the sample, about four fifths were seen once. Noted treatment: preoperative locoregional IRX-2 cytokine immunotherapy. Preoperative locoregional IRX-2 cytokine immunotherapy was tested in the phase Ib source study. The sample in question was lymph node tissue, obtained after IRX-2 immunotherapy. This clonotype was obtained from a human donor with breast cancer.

The DNA of the CDR3 is TGTGCCAGCTCACCACCAGGGACAGGGCGTGGTATTGAAAAACTGTTTTTT. Translation: CASSPPGTGRGIEKLFF. The rearrangement joins TRBV18 to TRBJ1-4, with TRBD1 identical over 9 bases. Losses at the gene ends were 0 bases for V and 7 bases for J; bases not matched to a gene: 9. The CDR3 spans 17 residues. Looked up from germline, CDR1 is KGHSH and CDR2 is LQKENI.